This T cell receptor (beta chain) was sequenced during a study of regulatory T cells in long-lasting Graves disease. As for the study in general: Under 3 months of antithyroid drugs had been taken by newly diagnosed Graves' patients.

Time point specified: newly diagnosed GD, antithyroid drugs for less than 3 months. Generation of the TCR library employed RNA extracted from PBMCs. The EDTA tubes were filled with roughly 10 milliliters of drawn peripheral blood. Library construction for TCR beta used iRepertoire HTBI primers and Arm-PCR of CDR3 regions. MiXCR, run by TCRdb on the multiplex PCR reads, gives a single entry per CDR3 protein. The sample holds around 470,000 distinct CDR3 sequences, roughly 15% seen once. The germline gives CDR1 SGHDN, CDR2 FVKESK. V dropped 0 bases and J dropped 3 bases, with 13 bases sitting between them. The CDR3 runs to 16 residues. The data were also submitted as part of a second study, on T cells in Graves' hyperthyroidism and ophthalmopathy. That study adds: The HTBI primer set was used in a first-round RT-PCR of the TCR CDR3. Within blood appeared most thyroid clonotypes that had expanded above 0.001.

The material sequenced was peripheral blood mononuclear cells (PBMCs), taken at new diagnosis, from a patient treated with antithyroid drugs. This clonotype was sampled from a woman aged 45-60 years with Graves disease. The V gene is TRBV14, the J gene TRBJ2-3; D uncertain. The CDR3: CASSQDNRVGTDTQYF. CDR3 sequence (DNA): TGTGCCAGCAGCCAAGATAATCGAGTGGGGACAGATACGCAGTATTTT.